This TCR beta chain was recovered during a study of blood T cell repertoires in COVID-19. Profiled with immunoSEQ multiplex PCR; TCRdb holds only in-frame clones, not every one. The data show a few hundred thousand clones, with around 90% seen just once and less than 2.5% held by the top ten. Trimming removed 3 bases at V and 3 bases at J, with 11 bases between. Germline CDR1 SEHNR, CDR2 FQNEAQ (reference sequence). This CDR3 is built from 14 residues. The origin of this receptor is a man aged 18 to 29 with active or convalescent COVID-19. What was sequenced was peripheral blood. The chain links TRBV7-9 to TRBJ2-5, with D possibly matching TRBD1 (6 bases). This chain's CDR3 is CASSFGGGKETQYF. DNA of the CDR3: TGTGCCAGCAGCTTTGGTGGGGGCAAAGAGACCCAGTACTTC.